These 8 T cell receptor beta chains share one sample of origin, sequenced in a study of memory CD8 T cells in hepatitis C reinfection. Noted time point: peak reinfection, 3 to 8 weeks after reinfection detection. The sorted cells went straight to TCR sequencing with no prior in vitro expansion. Assay used: immunoSEQ multiplex PCR; TCRdb lists only in-frame clones, some missing. The top ten clones hold around 1.2% of a sample with 40,000 to 45,000 clones, over 75% of them seen once. Material for sequencing was naive CD8+ T cells sorted from blood. The receptors here all came from a man aged 18 to 29 with hepatitis C virus infection.

This clone was recorded once. This chain uses TRBV29-1 with TRBJ2-5, with 9 bases aligning to TRBD1. Germline V gives CDR1 SQVTM, CDR2 ANQGSEA. The CDR3 spans 14 residues. The V gene end was trimmed by 3 bases and the J gene end by 5 bases; junction bases not matched to a gene: 7. CDR3 in amino acids: CSVERTGVGETQYF. The CDR3, as DNA: TGCAGCGTTGAGAGGACAGGGGTGGGGGAGACCCAGTACTTC.

The rearrangement uses TRBV6-6 and TRBJ2-7; 7 bases line up with TRBD1. The germline V gene has CDR1 MNHNY and CDR2 SVGAGI (reference sequence). This CDR3 is built from 12 residues. V trimming: 6 bases; J trimming: 1 base; junction bases outside the gene matches: 0. The CDR3 bases are TGTGCCAGCAGGACAGGGTCCTACGAGCAGTACTTC. Amino acid sequence: CASRTGSYEQYF.

This clone was seen a handful of times. The chain couples TRBV4-1 to TRBJ1-1; unclear D gene. Per the germline V gene, CDR1 is MGHRA and CDR2 is YSYEKL. The CDR3 is made up of 12 amino acids. V lost 4 bases, J lost 1 base, and 4 bases lay in between. This CDR3 is CASSPGNTEAFF. The CDR3 DNA reads TGCGCCAGCAGCCCGGGGAACACTGAAGCTTTCTTT.

The rearrangement links TRBV4-1 to TRBJ2-1; D is ambiguous. Germline V gene lookup returns CDR1 MGHRA and CDR2 YSYEKL. The CDR3 has 14 amino acids. V lost 3 bases and J lost 8, with 14 bases in between. CDR3 bases: TGCGCCAGCAGCCAGGCCCCCGATCAGGATGAGCAGTTCTTC. It specifies CASSQAPDQDEQFF.

The V and J genes are TRBV6-5 and TRBJ2-1; TRBD2 matches 9 bases. The germline gives CDR1 MNHEY, CDR2 SVGAGI. This CDR3 has 15 amino acids. The V gene end was trimmed by 3 bases and the J gene end by 9 bases; junction bases not matched to a gene: 9. The CDR3 protein is CASSYTSGLGGEQFF. CDR3 in DNA: TGTGCCAGCAGTTATACTAGCGGGCTCGGCGGTGAGCAGTTCTTC.

The chain recombines TRBV9 with TRBJ2-7, with a tentative D call TRBD1 (6 bases). The length of the CDR3 is 13 residues. The germline V gene encodes CDR1 SGDLS and CDR2 YYNGEE. V shed 0 bases and J shed 6 bases, with 10 bases lying between them. The CDR3 bases are TGTGCCAGCAGCGTAGATCGAGGGGGCGAGCAGTACTTC. This translates into CASSVDRGGEQYF.

This chain links TRBV29-1 with TRBJ2-3; TRBD2 agrees at 12 bases. The CDR3 runs 17 residues. Germline assignment: CDR1 SQVTM and CDR2 ANQGSEA. V trimming: 4 bases; J trimming: 3 bases; junction bases outside the gene matches: 11. The CDR3 here is CSVVFLAGGPRTDTQYF. DNA for the CDR3: TGCAGCGTTGTATTCCTAGCGGGAGGGCCTCGAACAGATACGCAGTATTTT.

V and J are TRBV28 and TRBJ2-6; D gene unclear. Deletions cut 5 bases from V and 2 bases from J, with 10 bases between. CDR3 length: 15 residues. Germline V gene data show CDR1 as MDHEN and CDR2 as SYDVKM. CDR3 in DNA: TGTGCCAGCAGTCAAGCCACCCCTGGGGCCAACGTCCTGACTTTC. Translation: CASSQATPGANVLTF.